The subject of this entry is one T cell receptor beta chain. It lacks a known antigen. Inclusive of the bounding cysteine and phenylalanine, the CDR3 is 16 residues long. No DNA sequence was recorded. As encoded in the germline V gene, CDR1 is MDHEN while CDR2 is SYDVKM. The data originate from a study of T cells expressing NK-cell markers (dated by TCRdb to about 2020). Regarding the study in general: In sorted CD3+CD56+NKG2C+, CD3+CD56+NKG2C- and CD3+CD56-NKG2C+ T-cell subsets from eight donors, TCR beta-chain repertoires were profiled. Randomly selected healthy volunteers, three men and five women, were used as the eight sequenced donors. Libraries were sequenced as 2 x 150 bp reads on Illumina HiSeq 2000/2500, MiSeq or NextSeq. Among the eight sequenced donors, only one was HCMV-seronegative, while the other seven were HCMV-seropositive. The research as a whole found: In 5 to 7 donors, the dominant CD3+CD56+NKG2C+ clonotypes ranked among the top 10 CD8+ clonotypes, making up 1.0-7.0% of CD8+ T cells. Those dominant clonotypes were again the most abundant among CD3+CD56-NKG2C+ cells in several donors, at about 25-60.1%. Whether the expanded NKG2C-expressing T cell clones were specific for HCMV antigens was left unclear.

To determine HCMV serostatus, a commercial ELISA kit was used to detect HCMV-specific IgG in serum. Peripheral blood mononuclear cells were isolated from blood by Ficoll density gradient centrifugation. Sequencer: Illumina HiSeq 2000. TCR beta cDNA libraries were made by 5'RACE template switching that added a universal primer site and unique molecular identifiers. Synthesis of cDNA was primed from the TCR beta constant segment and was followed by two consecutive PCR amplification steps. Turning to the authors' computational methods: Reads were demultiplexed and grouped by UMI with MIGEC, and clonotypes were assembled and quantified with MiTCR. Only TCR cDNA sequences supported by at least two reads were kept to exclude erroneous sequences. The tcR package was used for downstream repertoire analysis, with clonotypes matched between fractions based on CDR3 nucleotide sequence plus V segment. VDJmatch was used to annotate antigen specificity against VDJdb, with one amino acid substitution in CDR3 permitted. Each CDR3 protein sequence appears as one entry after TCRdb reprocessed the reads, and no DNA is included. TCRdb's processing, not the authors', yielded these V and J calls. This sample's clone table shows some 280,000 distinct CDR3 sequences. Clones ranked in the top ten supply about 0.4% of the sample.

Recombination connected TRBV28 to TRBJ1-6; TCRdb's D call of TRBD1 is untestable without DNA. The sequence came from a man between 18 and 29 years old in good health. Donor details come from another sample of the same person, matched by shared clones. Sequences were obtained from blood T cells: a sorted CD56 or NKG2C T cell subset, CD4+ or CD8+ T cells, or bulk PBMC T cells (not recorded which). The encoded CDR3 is CASSYGTGVTNSPLHF.